The sequence of this T cell receptor (beta chain) was determined in a study of radiation and T cells in renal cell carcinoma. About this clone itself: At one end the junction does not follow the germline gene, possibly because of a read error.

The time point: blood 2 weeks post-SBRT. Specified treatment: 15 Gy SBRT to primary tumor, nephrectomy 4 weeks later. The CDR3 extends over 17 amino acids. Germline loops: CDR1 SSHAT, CDR2 FNYEAQ (reference sequence). Here immunoSEQ multiplex PCR was the method, and the copy in TCRdb shows in-frame clones only, minus some. Among roughly 130,000 clones, around 89% were seen once, and the ten largest hold 5% to 6.5%. The specimen was blood, collected from a patient whose treatment included radiotherapy and nephrectomy. The J gene is TRBJ2-5, the V gene TRBV7-7, with 9 bases lining up with TRBD2. This receptor was taken from a woman in her 70s with renal cell carcinoma. The CDR3 DNA reads as TGTGCTAGCAGCTTAGAGGCTAGCGGGGCTATACAAGAGACCCAGTACTTC. Amino acids: CASSLEASGAIQETQYF.